Each of the 28 T cell receptor beta chains below was sequenced from the same sample in a study of T cells in Graves' hyperthyroidism and ophthalmopathy. Amplification yielded TCR beta CDR3 regions, with RNA transcripts as the source. HTBI primers drove first-round RT-PCR of the TCR CDR3. TCRdb recomputed calls from the multiplex PCR reads with MiXCR, one row per CDR3 protein. This table has around 540,000 distinct CDR3 sequences, about 16% appearing once. Sequencing was carried out using blood. Receptors originate from a woman aged 25 to 39 with Graves' ophthalmopathy.

This clonotype showed up many times. This rearrangement joins TRBV5-1 to TRBJ2-5; no clear D gene. The V end was cut by 0 bases, the J end by 0 bases, with 6 bases between. CDR1 is SGHRS and CDR2 is YFSETQ in the germline V gene. The CDR3 totals 14 residues. The CDR3 region is CASSLEGHQETQYF. The CDR3 nucleotides are TGCGCCAGCAGCTTGGAGGGTCACCAAGAGACCCAGTACTTC.

The count of this clonotype is one. This sequence joins TRBV5-1 and TRBJ2-2; 10 nucleotides agree with TRBD1. The CDR3 extends over 16 amino acids. Germline CDR1 reads SGHRS; CDR2 reads YFSETQ. The V and J ends lost 0 bases and 7 bases, in that order; junction bases with no gene match: 6. This CDR3 reads CASSLATGGKGGELFF. The CDR3 DNA follows: TGCGCCAGCAGCTTGGCGACAGGGGGCAAGGGCGGGGAGCTGTTTTTT.

This clonotype has a count of ten or more. The rearrangement uses TRBV6-2 or TRBV6-3 and TRBJ2-1; 15 nucleotides agree with TRBD2. In germline, CDR1 is MNHEY, CDR2 SVGEGT. Losses at the gene ends were 5 bases for V and 4 bases for J; bases not matched to a gene: 6. The CDR3 is 17 amino acids. The CDR3 sequence is CASSIRTSGRVYNEQFF. The CDR3 DNA sequence: TGTGCCAGCAGTATCCGGACTAGCGGGAGGGTTTACAATGAGCAGTTCTTC.

This clonotype was counted at least ten times. V and J are TRBV10-3 and TRBJ1-2, with a possible D match to TRBD1 (5 bases). Germline V lookup: CDR1 ENHRY, CDR2 SYGVKD. The CDR3 sequence is 14 residues long. V lost 8 bases and J 3 bases, leaving 16 bases between the germline ends. The CDR3 spells CAISGDGTDYGYTF. The CDR3 DNA reads as TGTGCCATCTCGGGGGACGGGACCGACTATGGCTACACCTTC.

This clonotype was seen at least ten times. The chain employs TRBV5-5 and TRBJ2-1, with 7 bases aligning to TRBD2. Germline trimming cut 5 bases from V and 7 bases from J; bases unmatched to any gene: 15. The CDR3 has 16 residues. Germline V gene sequence: CDR1 SGHKS, CDR2 YYEKEE (reference sequence). In DNA, the CDR3 is TGTGCCAGCAGGTCACAGAGGGCGGGAGTGTTTAATGAGCAGTTCTTC. It specifies CASRSQRAGVFNEQFF. The full variable domain, its missing parts supplied by reference TRBV5-5 and TRBJ2-1, is DAGVTQSPTHLIKTRGQQVTLRCSPISGHKSVSWYQQVLGQGPQFIFQYYEKEERGRGNFPDRFSARQFPNYSSELNVNALLLGDSALYLCASRSQRAGVFNEQFFGPGTRLTVL.

CDR3 amino acids: CASSLGDPETQYF. The CDR3, as DNA: TGCGCCAGCAGCTTGGGCGACCCGGAGACCCAGTACTTC. The chain is built from TRBV5-1 and TRBJ2-5, with D unclear. CDR3 length equals 13 residues. V lost 0 bases and J 5 bases, leaving 8 bases between the germline ends. Per germline, CDR1 SGHRS and CDR2 YFSETQ.

This chain links TRBV7-9 with TRBJ2-1; 12 bases line up with TRBD1. Trimming removed 4 bases from V and 8 bases from J; junction bases left unmatched: 6. Germline CDR1 reads SEHNR; CDR2 reads FQNEAQ (reference sequence). CDR3 length: 15 amino acids. CDR3 sequence reads: CASSYPGTGGDEQFF. The CDR3, as DNA: TGTGCCAGCAGCTACCCCGGGACAGGGGGCGATGAGCAGTTCTTC.

J is TRBJ2-6 and V is TRBV5-5; TRBD2 is a possible D gene (6 bases). There are 17 residues in the CDR3. Germline V CDR1 and CDR2: SGHKS, YYEKEE (reference sequence). Trimming took off 1 base at V and 0 bases at J, with 11 bases between the two ends. CDR3 sequence reads: CASSLHTGSSGANVLTF. CDR3 sequence (DNA): TGTGCCAGCAGCTTGCATACCGGGAGCTCTGGGGCCAACGTCCTGACTTTC.

The V and J genes are TRBV4-3 and TRBJ2-1, with no clear D. The germline V gene has CDR1 LGHNA and CDR2 YSLEER. This CDR3 contains 17 residues. Trimming took off 0 bases at V and 0 bases at J, with 12 bases between the two ends. The CDR3 DNA sequence: TGCGCCAGCAGCCAAGATTTAGGTAGGAACTCCTACAATGAGCAGTTCTTC. It specifies CASSQDLGRNSYNEQFF.

This clonotype was detected a few times. This chain connects TRBV9 to TRBJ2-7; D is possibly TRBD2 (5 bases). The CDR3 contains 15 residues. Germline values: CDR1 SGDLS, CDR2 YYNGEE. V shed 0 bases and J shed 6 bases, with 16 bases lying between them. As DNA, the CDR3 is TGTGCCAGCAGCGTAGGGAGCGGTTTGGAAGGCGAGCAGTACTTC. Amino acid sequence: CASSVGSGLEGEQYF.

The rearrangement links TRBV5-8 to TRBJ1-1, with TRBD1 matching over 11 bases. Germline CDR1 and CDR2: SGHTS and YDEGEE. CDR3 length: 17 amino acids. V lost 1 base, J lost 4 bases, and 9 bases stayed unmatched. Written as DNA, the CDR3 is TGTGCCAGCAGCTTGCTCAAGTGGGACAGGGGGTTCACTGAAGCTTTCTTT. Encoded protein: CASSLLKWDRGFTEAFF.

V and J are TRBV7-9 and TRBJ2-7, with 10 bases that match TRBD2. V was clipped by 5 bases and J by 5 bases; unmatched bases: 6. The CDR3 contains 14 residues. Germline CDR1 and CDR2: SEHNR and FQNEAQ (reference sequence). The CDR3 loop reads CASSPEGTSDEQYF. The CDR3 DNA sequence: TGTGCCAGCAGCCCTGAAGGGACTAGCGACGAGCAGTACTTC.

This clonotype was seen only a few times. The rearrangement links TRBV27 to TRBJ2-2; D call uncertain. From germline, CDR1 is MNHEY and CDR2 SMNVEV (reference sequence). The germline V and J ends were trimmed by 7 bases and 6 bases, with 18 bases remaining between them. CDR3 size: 15 residues. The DNA of the CDR3 is TGTGCCAGCACCAATTGGGTTGGGTCCCCCGGGGAGCTGTTTTTT. This codes for CASTNWVGSPGELFF.

This clonotype was found many times. The CDR3 DNA sequence: TGTGCCAGCAGCCAACAGGGCGCAGATACGCAGTATTTT. The encoded protein is CASSQQGADTQYF. The V gene is TRBV3-1, the J gene TRBJ2-3; D is possibly TRBD1 (5 bases). Germline V gene sequence: CDR1 LGHDT, CDR2 YNNKEL (reference sequence). Trimming cost V 2 bases and J 4 bases, with 7 bases left between them. There are 13 residues in the CDR3.

The J gene is TRBJ1-2, the V gene TRBV6-2 or TRBV6-3; TRBD1 agrees at 9 bases. CDR1 is MNHEY, CDR2 SVGEGT, per germline. Losses at the gene ends were 5 bases for V and 7 bases for J; bases not matched to a gene: 14. CDR3 length: 16 amino acids. CDR3 loop: CASSITELGQGIGYTF. The DNA of the CDR3 is TGTGCCAGCAGTATAACGGAGCTCGGACAGGGGATTGGCTACACCTTC.

This clonotype was detected many times. This chain uses TRBV28 with TRBJ2-7; 7 positions match TRBD2. Trimming at V came to 3 bases and at J to 3 bases, leaving 8 bases not matched to a gene. CDR3 length: 15 amino acids. Germline V gene data show CDR1 as MDHEN and CDR2 as SYDVKM. The CDR3 protein is CASSLSWGGDYEQYF. The CDR3 DNA reads TGTGCCAGCAGTTTGTCTTGGGGGGGTGACTACGAGCAGTACTTC.

The table lists this clonotype with a few counts. This CDR3 is CSVVGTASTDTQYF. DNA of the CDR3: TGCAGCGTTGTGGGGACAGCTAGCACAGATACGCAGTATTTT. This rearrangement joins TRBV29-1 to TRBJ2-3; TRBD1 matches at 7 bases. This CDR3 comprises 14 residues. V was pared by 4 bases and J by 0 bases, with 4 bases of the junction left unmatched. Germline V gene sequence: CDR1 SQVTM, CDR2 ANQGSEA.

The chain recombines TRBV6-5 with TRBJ2-7; D remains ambiguous. The V gene's germline CDR1 is MNHEY and CDR2 SVGAGI. The CDR3 loop spans 12 amino acids. Trimming took off 4 bases at V and 6 bases at J, with 10 bases between the two ends. The CDR3 region has the DNA TGTGCCAGCAGTTCTGACTGGGCCGAGCAGTACTTC. It translates to CASSSDWAEQYF.

This chain joins TRBV28 and TRBJ2-2; 10 bases map to TRBD1. The CDR3 is made up of 16 amino acids. The ends lost 6 bases at V and 6 bases at J; junction bases unmatched: 10. CDR1 MDHEN and CDR2 SYDVKM come from the germline V gene. The CDR3 DNA is TGTGCCAGCAGCCCATCGGGACAGGGGAGGCCCGGGGAGCTGTTTTTT. Its protein is CASSPSGQGRPGELFF.

This clonotype showed up many times. The CDR3 here is CASSSGGGGNSPLHF. The DNA for the CDR3 is TGTGCCAGCAGTTCCGGGGGGGGCGGTAATTCACCCCTCCACTTT. The chain couples TRBV12-3 or TRBV12-4 to TRBJ1-6; tentatively, D is TRBD1 (6 bases). With 4 bases removed from V and 6 bases from J, the gap between germline ends came to 13 bases. This CDR3 spans 15 amino acids.

The chain has TRBV6-1 and TRBJ1-1, with 8 positions matching TRBD1. The CDR3 loop spans 14 amino acids. Trimming removed 6 bases from V and 6 bases from J; junction bases left unmatched: 9. Germline V CDR1 and CDR2: MNHNS, SASEGT. The CDR3 spells CASSRGQGSSEAFF. The CDR3 DNA reads as TGTGCCAGCAGCCGCGGACAGGGATCTTCTGAAGCTTTCTTT.

This clonotype was recorded at least ten times. The chain combines TRBV30 with TRBJ1-1; D ambiguous. Trimming took 2 bases from V and 4 from J, leaving 11 bases between them. The CDR3 is 13 amino acids. In germline, CDR1 is GTSNPN, CDR2 SVGIG (reference sequence). The CDR3 reads CAWSTGGPTEAFF. The CDR3 DNA is TGTGCCTGGAGTACGGGAGGGCCCACTGAAGCTTTCTTT. Together with reference TRBV30 and TRBJ1-1, the CDR3 gives the full variable domain: SQTIHQWPATLVQPVGSPLSLECTVEGTSNPNLYWYRQAAGRGLQLLFYSVGIGQISSEVPQNLSASRPQDRQFILSSKKLLLSDSGFYLCAWSTGGPTEAFFGQGTRLTVV.

This clonotype has a count of ten or more. The chain joins TRBV20-1 to TRBJ1-4, with 7 bases aligning to TRBD1. Germline V gene sequence: CDR1 DFQATT, CDR2 SNEGSKA (reference sequence). This CDR3 contains 11 residues. The CDR3 DNA sequence: TGCAGCGTGAGGCAGGGGGGAAAACTGTTTTTT. Translated: CSVRQGGKLFF.

This clonotype was recorded a few times. V usage is TRBV20-1 and J usage is TRBJ2-1, with TRBD1 matching over 11 bases. V lost 7 bases and J lost 8; bases outside the gene matches: 7. This CDR3 has 13 residues. Germline V gene lookup returns CDR1 DFQATT and CDR2 SNEGSKA (reference sequence). CDR3 residues: CSGRDRGKDEQFF. The CDR3 DNA sequence: TGCAGTGGGAGGGACAGGGGGAAGGATGAGCAGTTCTTC.

This clonotype occurred many times. The rearrangement joins TRBV7-2 to TRBJ2-6; the D is unclear. Trimming pared 5 bases from V and 1 base from J, leaving 15 bases between. The CDR3 sequence is 17 residues long. Looked up from germline, CDR1 is SGHTA and CDR2 is FQGNSA. DNA for the CDR3: TGTGCCAGCAGCCCCCGAAGCCTCCCGTCTGGGGCCAACGTCCTGACTTTC. It translates to CASSPRSLPSGANVLTF. The entire variable domain, with the rest obtained from reference TRBV7-2 and TRBJ2-6, is as follows: GAGVSQSPSNKVTEKGKDVELRCDPISGHTALYWYRQSLGQGLEFLIYFQGNSAPDKSGLPSDRFSAERTGGSVSTLTIQRTQQEDSAVYLCASSPRSLPSGANVLTFGAGSRLTVL.

The chain joins TRBV5-4 to TRBJ2-4; perhaps TRBD2 as D (7 bases). Trimming stripped 0 bases from V and 0 bases from J, with 13 bases between. CDR3 length equals 17 residues. Looked up from germline, CDR1 is SGHNT and CDR2 is YYREEE (reference sequence). In DNA, the CDR3 is TGTGCCAGCAGCTTGGCGGGGGGCGGTTTAGCCAAAAACATTCAGTACTTC. Its translation: CASSLAGGGLAKNIQYF. Using reference TRBV5-4 and TRBJ2-4 for the parts outside the CDR3, the full variable domain is ETGVTQSPTHLIKTRGQQVTLRCSSQSGHNTVSWYQQALGQGPQFIFQYYREEENGRGNFPPRFSGLQFPNYSSELNVNALELDDSALYLCASSLAGGGLAKNIQYFGAGTRLSVL.

V and J are TRBV4-1 and TRBJ1-4, with a weak D call TRBD1 (6 bases). This CDR3 spans 16 amino acids. V lost 0 bases to trimming and J lost 9 bases, with 17 bases between them. The germline gives CDR1 MGHRA, CDR2 YSYEKL. CDR3 sequence: CASSQEVGTNRKKLFF. CDR3 nucleotide sequence: TGCGCCAGCAGCCAAGAAGTGGGGACAAATAGAAAAAAACTGTTTTTT.

This clonotype has ten or more counts. This chain links TRBV28 with TRBJ1-2; 10 nucleotides align to TRBD1. Germline V CDR1 and CDR2: MDHEN, SYDVKM. V was clipped by 5 bases and J by 4 bases; unmatched bases: 22. This CDR3 comprises 20 residues. The CDR3 coding sequence is TGTGCCAGCAGTCCACCGGCCCGGGACAGGGGAGTATGGTTCCCCTATGGCTACACCTTC. Its protein is CASSPPARDRGVWFPYGYTF.